The clone carrying this TCR beta chain was found once. Its antigen is unknown. The data derive from a study of cytomegalovirus exposure and HLA in healthy donors. Study-wide background: According to later analysis, the same platform produced the 90 to 150 validation and approximately 630 first-cohort repertoires. Broader study findings: According to a subsequent analysis, TCR clusters identified in the first cohort showed a tendency to co-occur across the 120 or so validation repertoires. There were a few CMV-associated chains whose specificity for CMV antigens was confirmed in vitro.

The approximately 120-subject validation cohort, separate from the approximately 670-subject first cohort, included the donors. Germline loops: CDR1 SGHTA, CDR2 FQGNSA. The CDR3 runs to 15 residues. The J segment lost 6 bases and the V segment lost 1 base, leaving 9 bases of the junction unmatched. Sequenced by immunoSEQ multiplex PCR; TCRdb stores in-frame clones only, minus some. Here the sample spans roughly 130,000 clones, almost 90% being singletons. J is TRBJ2-7 and V is TRBV7-2; TRBD2 matches at 7 bases. This receptor was taken from a man aged 25-45 years in good health and CMV-seronegative. Sequenced sample: PBMCs. The CDR3 here is CASSLGGRARGEQYF. The DNA for the CDR3 is TGTGCCAGCAGCTTAGGTGGGAGGGCCCGAGGCGAGCAGTACTTC.